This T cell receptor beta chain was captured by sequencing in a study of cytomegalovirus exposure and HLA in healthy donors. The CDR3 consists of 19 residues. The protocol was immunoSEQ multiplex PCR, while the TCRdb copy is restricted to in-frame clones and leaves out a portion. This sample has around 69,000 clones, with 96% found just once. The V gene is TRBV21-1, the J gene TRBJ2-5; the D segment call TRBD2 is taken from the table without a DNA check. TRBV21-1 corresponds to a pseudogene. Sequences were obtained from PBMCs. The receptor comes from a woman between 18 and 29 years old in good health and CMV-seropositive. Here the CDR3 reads CASSPPGTSGRGAAKTQYF. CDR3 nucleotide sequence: TGTGCCAGCAGCCCTCCCGGGACTAGCGGGAGGGGGGCGGCCAAGACCCAGTACTTC.